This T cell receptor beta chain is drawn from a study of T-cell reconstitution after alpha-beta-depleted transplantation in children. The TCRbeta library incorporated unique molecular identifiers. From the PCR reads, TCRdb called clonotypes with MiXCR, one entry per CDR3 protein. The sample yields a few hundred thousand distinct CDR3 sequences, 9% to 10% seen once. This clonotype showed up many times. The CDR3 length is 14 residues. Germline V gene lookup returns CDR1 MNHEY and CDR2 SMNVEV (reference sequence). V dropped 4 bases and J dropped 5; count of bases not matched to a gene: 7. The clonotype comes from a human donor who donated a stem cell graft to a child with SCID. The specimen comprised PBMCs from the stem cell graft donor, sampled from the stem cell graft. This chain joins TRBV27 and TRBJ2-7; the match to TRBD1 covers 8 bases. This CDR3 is CASSSRGRGHEQYF. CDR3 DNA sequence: TGTGCCAGCAGTTCCAGGGGGCGCGGCCACGAGCAGTACTTC.